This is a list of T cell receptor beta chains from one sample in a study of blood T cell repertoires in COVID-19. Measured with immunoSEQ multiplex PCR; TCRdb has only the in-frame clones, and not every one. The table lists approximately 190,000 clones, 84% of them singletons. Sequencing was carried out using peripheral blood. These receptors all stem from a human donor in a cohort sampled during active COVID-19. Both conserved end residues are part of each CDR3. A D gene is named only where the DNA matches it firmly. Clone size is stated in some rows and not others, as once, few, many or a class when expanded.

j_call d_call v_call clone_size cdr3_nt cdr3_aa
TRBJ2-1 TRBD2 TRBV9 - TGTGCCAGCAGCGCAACCATAGCGGGAGCCGGTGAGCAGTTCTTC CASSATIAGAGEQFF
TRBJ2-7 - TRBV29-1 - TGCAGCGTTTATAGTACGACAGGGAGGACCTACGAGCAGTACTTC CSVYSTTGRTYEQYF
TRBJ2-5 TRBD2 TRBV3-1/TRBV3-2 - TGTGCCAGCAGCCTTTCGGCGGGGGGGCGGGAGACCCAGTACTTC CASSLSAGGRETQYF
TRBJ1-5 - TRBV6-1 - TGTGCCAGCAGTGAAGGATACGGGCAGGGAGGTCAGCCCCAGCATTTT CASSEGYGQGGQPQHF
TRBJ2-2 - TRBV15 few TGTGCCACCAGCAGCGGACTAAGAAACACCGGGGAGCTGTTTTTT CATSSGLRNTGELFF
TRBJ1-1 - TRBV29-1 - TGCAGCGTTGAAGATGGGGCTTTGGAAGCTTTCTTT CSVEDGALEAFF
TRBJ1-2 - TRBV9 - TGTGCCAGCAGCGTAGCTGCAACGGTCTATGGCTACACCTTC CASSVAATVYGYTF
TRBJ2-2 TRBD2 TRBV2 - TGTGCCAGCGCGGGGGGACTCCGGTTGGTCTCCGGGGAGCTGTTTTTT CASAGGLRLVSGELFF
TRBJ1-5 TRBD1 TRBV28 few TGTGCCAGCAGTTTGGACAGGGGAGAGCCCCAGCATTTT CASSLDRGEPQHF
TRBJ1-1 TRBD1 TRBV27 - TGTGCCAGCAGTTTAATCGGGACAGGGGCCGCCAGGCTTGAAGCTTTCTTT CASSLIGTGAARLEAFF
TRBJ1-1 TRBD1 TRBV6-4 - TGTGCCAGCAGTGACTCCGGGGACAGGGGCGAGATGAACACTGAAGCTTTCTTT CASSDSGDRGEMNTEAFF
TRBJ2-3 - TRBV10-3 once TGTGCCATCAGTGACCAAAGCGGATTTAACACAGATACGCAGTATTTT CAISDQSGFNTDTQYF
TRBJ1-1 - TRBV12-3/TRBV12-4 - TGTGCCAGCAGTTTAACGGGGAACACTGAAGCTTTCTTT CASSLTGNTEAFF
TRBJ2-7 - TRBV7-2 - TGTGCCAGCAGCTCCGCCGGCGGGAACCCCTCCTACGAGCAGTACTTC CASSSAGGNPSYEQYF
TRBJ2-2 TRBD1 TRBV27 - TGTGCCAGCCGGGCCGGGACAGTTAACACCGGGGAGCTGTTTTTT CASRAGTVNTGELFF
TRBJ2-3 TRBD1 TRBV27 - TGTGCCAGCAGTATCTTCGGGACAGGGAAAGGAGATACGCAGTATTTT CASSIFGTGKGDTQYF
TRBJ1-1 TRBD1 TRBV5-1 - TGCGCCAGCAGCTCCACCGGGACAGGGAACACTGAAGCTTTCTTT CASSSTGTGNTEAFF
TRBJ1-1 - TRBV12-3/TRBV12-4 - TGTGCCAGCACCCCTCCGGGTGGAACTGAAGCTTTCTTT CASTPPGGTEAFF
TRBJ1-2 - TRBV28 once TGTGCCAGCAGTTTATTAGGGGCTCCCACTTCTTTCACCTTC CASSLLGAPTSFTF
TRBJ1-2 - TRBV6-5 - TGTGCCAGCACGGAACCCGGGGGAATTTATGGCTACACCTTC CASTEPGGIYGYTF
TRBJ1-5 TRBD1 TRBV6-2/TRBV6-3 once TGTGCCAGCAGTCCGGGACAGCATCAGCCCCAGCATTTT CASSPGQHQPQHF
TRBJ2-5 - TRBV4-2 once TGTGCCAGCAGCCAAGATACATCACAGTCGCAAGAGACCCAGTACTTC CASSQDTSQSQETQYF
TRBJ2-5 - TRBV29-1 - TGCAGCGTTGACCGGCAGGGATATAGAGAGACCCAGTACTTC CSVDRQGYRETQYF
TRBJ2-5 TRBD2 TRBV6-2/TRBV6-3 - TGTGCCAGCAGTTACGGTCTAGCGGGGGGCAGGGAGACCCAGTACTTC CASSYGLAGGRETQYF
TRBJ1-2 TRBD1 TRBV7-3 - TGTGCCAGCAGCCCCGACAGGGGCCATGGCTACACCTTC CASSPDRGHGYTF
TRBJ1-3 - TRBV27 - TGTGCCAGTCTCTCTGGAAACACCATATATTTT CASLSGNTIYF
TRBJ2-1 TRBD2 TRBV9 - TGTGCCAGCACCAAGACTAGCGGGGGGGTACATGAGCAGTTCTTC CASTKTSGGVHEQFF
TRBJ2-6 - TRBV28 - TGTGCCAGCGGTAGCTCTGGGGCCAACGTCCTGACTTTC CASGSSGANVLTF
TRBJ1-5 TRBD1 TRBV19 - TGTGCCAGTAGTATAGCGTTCGGGACAGGAGGGCAGCCCCAGCATTTT CASSIAFGTGGQPQHF
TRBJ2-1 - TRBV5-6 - TGTGCCAGCAGATCCGTTGTCCAGGGAGGTAATGAGCAGTTCTTC CASRSVVQGGNEQFF
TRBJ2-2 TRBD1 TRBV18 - TGTGCCAGCTCTCCGGGACAGACTAACACCGGGGAGCTGTTTTTT CASSPGQTNTGELFF
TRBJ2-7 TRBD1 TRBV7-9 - TGTGCCAGCAGCCCGGGGACAGTAGTCTACGAGCAGTACTTC CASSPGTVVYEQYF
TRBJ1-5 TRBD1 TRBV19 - TGTGCCACGGGACAGTTTTTTGAAGGCAATCAGCCCCAGCATTTT CATGQFFEGNQPQHF
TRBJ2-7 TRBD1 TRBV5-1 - TGCGCCAGCAGCTTGGGGACAGGGCGCCACGAGCAGTACTTC CASSLGTGRHEQYF
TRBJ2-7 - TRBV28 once TGTGCCAGCATCGCTTCCCGGGTTCTCCCCTACGAGCAGTACTTC CASIASRVLPYEQYF
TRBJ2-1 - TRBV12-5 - TGTGCTAGTGGGATTGTAGATGAGCAGTTCTTC CASGIVDEQFF